The subject of this entry is one T cell receptor (beta chain). What it binds is not known. This record belongs to a study of T cells after yellow fever vaccination. Study overall: It was SMART-Seq v4 Ultra Low Input that prepared the fractions with low cell numbers.

Whole-study findings and limits: The secondary response was weaker, and its peak arrived faster, on day 5 versus 15.

V was clipped by 1 base and J by 1 base, with 14 bases between them. The CDR3 spans 17 residues. Germline V gene sequence: CDR1 MNHNS, CDR2 SASEGT. MiXCR was run by TCRdb on the 5' RACE reads, yielding one entry per CDR3 protein. The table has 100,000 to 150,000 distinct CDR3 sequences, 8% to 10% seen once; the top ten hold 30% to 40%. The clonotype was recovered from a man aged 18 to 29 who received the YFV17D yellow fever vaccine. The sample in question was CD8+ T cells sorted from PBMCs, obtained on the day of the yellow fever booster vaccination. V is TRBV6-1 and J is TRBJ1-5; maybe TRBD1 (5 bases). The CDR3 DNA is TGTGCCAGCAGTGAAGTAGATTGGGCAGGGAGCAATCAGCCCCAGCATTTT. Amino acids: CASSEVDWAGSNQPQHF.